This T cell receptor (beta chain) was documented in a study of blood T cell repertoires in COVID-19. Whole-study context: Material from acute and convalescent COVID-19 was sourced from the United States, Italy and Spain. T cells, B-cell-depleted T cells, or PBMCs supplied cDNA or gDNA.

Everyone who took part was 18 to 89 years old, and they came from 24 US areas. Donors were grouped by their self-reported clinical history. Produced via immunoSEQ multiplex PCR; TCRdb's table is partial and in-frame only. The sample includes approximately 330,000 clones, approximately 86% seen only once; the top ten take about 4%. The clonotype comes from a woman between 35 and 50 years old with acute COVID-19. Sequencing input: PBMCs or T cells enriched from blood (not recorded which).

This CDR3 reads CAISGQTGGDHYGYTF. CDR3 nucleotide sequence: TGTGCCATCAGTGGCCAAACGGGGGGCGATCACTATGGCTACACCTTC. The J gene is TRBJ1-2, the V gene TRBV10-3; the D gene is possibly TRBD1 (6 bases). The V end was cut by 4 bases, the J end by 3 bases, with 18 bases between. This CDR3 region has 16 residues. Germline lookup yields CDR1 ENHRY and CDR2 SYGVKD.